The subject of this entry is one T cell receptor beta chain. Its antigen target is currently unknown. Within one base of it there is no much larger clone, and no base qualities were kept. The same CDR3 can be traced to other DNA sequences in this sample. Ends trimmed: V by 0 bases, J by 4 bases; bases unmatched to a gene: 2. The germline V gene specifies MNHEY as CDR1 and SVGAGI as CDR2. The CDR3 covers 15 residues, taking in both the cysteine and the phenylalanine. CDR3 DNA only is kept here, 45 bases in frame from base 1. The data are from a study of shared clonotypes between healthy human individuals (dated by TCRdb to 2018 to 2021). Regarding the study in general: A couple of women and a few men aged 18 to 49 years were included in the cohort. To estimate repertoire size and how much clonotype sharing occurs between individuals, the study deeply sequenced the blood TCR repertoires of 5 or 6 healthy adults. Libraries were prepared and TCR repertoires were sequenced by different laboratories using diverse techniques, in order to increase sequencing depth and limit assay-specific biases. For each donor, CD4 naive and CD4 memory were each given three plates, CD8 naive was given two plates, and CD8 memory was given one plate. Each donor's leukapheresis produced roughly between roughly 0.94 and 9.5 billion PBMCs.

The investigation overall reported the following: Sampling was restricted to blood, and TCR repertoires in tissue are likely to differ from TCR repertoires in blood. Higher generation probabilities were observed for clonotypes shared by all four sorted-subset donors than for non-shared clonotypes. Rarefaction of sorted-subset datasets indicated incomplete sequencing despite the large sequencing depth. Naive subsets generally had larger estimated clonotype richness than memory subsets. The genetic and exposure-history diversity represented was limited by the small number of donors. When a handful of donors were compared, the shared fraction of clonotypes was roughly 5% for naive CD4, approximately 3.5% for naive CD8, 2% to 2.5% for memory CD4, and roughly 0.43% for memory CD8. Based on pairwise subsampling, the degree of clonotype sharing among donors was expected to be affected by sequencing depth.

The donors were healthy, HIV-negative adults who had no recently reported acute infections or vaccinations. Every donor was a Caucasian adult residing in Nashville, Tennessee, USA. Magnetic negative selection was used to enrich CD4+ T cells, after which naive cells were positively selected on CD45RA and the negative fraction became the memory subset. Blood was collected by leukapheresis, and PBMCs were isolated by Ficoll-Histopaque density gradient centrifugation and then cryopreserved in liquid nitrogen vapor phase. Analytical flow cytometry was used to check the purity and quantity of every magnetically sorted T cell population. Genomic DNA was isolated from every sorted fraction and measured by UV absorbance on a Nanodrop 2000c. Using the deep immunoSEQ assay, TCR CDR3 regions were amplified from genomic DNA by multiplex PCR. Genomic DNA extracted from each cell subset was distributed evenly over all wells of several immunoSEQ 96-well plates, and each plate served as one replicate. Each replicate PCR for sorted subsets received around 200 ng genomic DNA, equal to 28,000 or so T cell genomes. Purified libraries were measured with a Qubit 3.0 fluorometer, size-checked on a Bioanalyzer 2100, and measured again with the KAPA Library Quantification kit. Every immunoSEQ 96-well plate was sequenced on a dedicated single-read 150-cycle Illumina NextSeq 550 flow cell. For the original study's pipeline: Because only junctional sequences without quality scores were contained in the immunoSEQ output, filtering matching that applied to full-length reads could not be performed. Sequences were annotated with PyIR, a Python wrapper for IgBLAST v1.9, using IMGT germline references to assign V/J genes and CDR3. Reads were filtered out if the reads had weak V/J assignments (E-value above 1e-6), no CDR3, stop codons, out-of-frame junctions, or ambiguous translated residues. V3J clonotypes were defined as sequences sharing the same inferred V gene, J gene, and CDR3 amino acid sequence. To compute the percentage overlap between repertoires, the number of shared unique clonotypes was divided by the size of the smaller repertoire. Three approaches were used to assess repertoire richness: RTK rarefaction, the Chao1 estimator, and Recon v2.1 estimates of unobserved clonotypes. OLGA was used to compute generation probabilities for all TCRbeta clonotypes that the gDNA method yielded from a handful of donors. TCRdb re-hosts the immuneACCESS table, in-frame sequences only. Its copies lack some clones; in the studies checked, an unresolved V gene accounts for under half of them, and the cause for the rest is not known. V, J and clone size reflect that table, while D and trimming were determined from the DNA. Recorded for this sample are some 2,000,000 clones; 95% of them occurred a single time. In total, the top ten clones hold 0.1% to 0.15% of the sample.

The TCR originated in a man aged 18 to 29 in good health. Material for sequencing was naive CD4+ T cells sorted from blood. Interpreted using the paper, the cell subset or site label stands for: CD45RA+ positively selected. The rearrangement joined TRBV6-5 to TRBJ1-5, with 8 bases matching TRBD1. The DNA sequence is as follows: TGTGCCAGCAGTTACTCGAGGGACAGGAATCAGCCCCAGCATTTT. The translation is CASSYSRDRNQPQHF.